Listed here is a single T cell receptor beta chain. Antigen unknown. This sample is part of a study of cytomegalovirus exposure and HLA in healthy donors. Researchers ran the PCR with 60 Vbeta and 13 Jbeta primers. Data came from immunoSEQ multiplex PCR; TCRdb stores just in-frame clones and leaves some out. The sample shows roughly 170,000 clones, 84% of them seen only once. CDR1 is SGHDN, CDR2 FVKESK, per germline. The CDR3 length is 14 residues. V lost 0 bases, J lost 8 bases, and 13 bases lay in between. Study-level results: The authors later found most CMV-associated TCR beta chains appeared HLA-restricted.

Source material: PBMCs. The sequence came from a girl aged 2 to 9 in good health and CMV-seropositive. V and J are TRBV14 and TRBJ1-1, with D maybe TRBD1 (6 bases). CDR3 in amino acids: CASSQDGGGREAFF. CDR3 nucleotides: TGTGCCAGCAGCCAAGATGGGGGGGGCCGAGAAGCTTTCTTT.